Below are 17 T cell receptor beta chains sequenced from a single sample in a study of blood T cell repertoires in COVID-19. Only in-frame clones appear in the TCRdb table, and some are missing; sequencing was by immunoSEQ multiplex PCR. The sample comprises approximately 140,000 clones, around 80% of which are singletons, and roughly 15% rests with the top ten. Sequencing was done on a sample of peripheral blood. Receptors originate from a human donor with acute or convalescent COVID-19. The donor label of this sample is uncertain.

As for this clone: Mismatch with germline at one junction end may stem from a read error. In nucleotides, the CDR3 is TGTGCCACCAGGAGAGATTTAGGGGCTAATGAAAAACTGTTTTTT. Protein: CATRRDLGANEKLFF. V is TRBV15 and J is TRBJ1-4, with a tentative D call TRBD1 (5 bases). The CDR3 is 15 residues long. Germline V CDR1 and CDR2: LNHNV, YYDKDF (reference sequence).

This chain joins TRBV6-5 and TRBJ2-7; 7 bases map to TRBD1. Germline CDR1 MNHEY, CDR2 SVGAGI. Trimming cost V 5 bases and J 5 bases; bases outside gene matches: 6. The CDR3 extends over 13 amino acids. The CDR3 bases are TGTGCCAGCAGTAGGGGACAGCGCCACGAGCAGTACTTC. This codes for CASSRGQRHEQYF.

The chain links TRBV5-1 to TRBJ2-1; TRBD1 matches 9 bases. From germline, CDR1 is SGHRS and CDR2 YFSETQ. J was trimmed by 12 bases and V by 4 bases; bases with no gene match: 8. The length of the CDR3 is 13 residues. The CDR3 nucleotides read TGCGCCAGCAGCGTGCACAGGGGGCGGGGGCAGTTCTTC. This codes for CASSVHRGRGQFF.

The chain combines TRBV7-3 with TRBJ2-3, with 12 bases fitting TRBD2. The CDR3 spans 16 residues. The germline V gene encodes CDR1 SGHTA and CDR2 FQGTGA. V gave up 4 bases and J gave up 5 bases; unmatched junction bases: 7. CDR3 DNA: TGTGCCAGCAGCTCAGGACTAGCGGGGCAGGTAGATACGCAGTATTTT. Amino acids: CASSSGLAGQVDTQYF. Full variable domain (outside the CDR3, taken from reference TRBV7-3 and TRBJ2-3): GAGVSQTPSNKVTEKGKYVELRCDPISGHTALYWYRQSLGQGPEFLIYFQGTGAADDSGLPNDRFFAVRPEGSVSTLKIQRTERGDSAVYLCASSSGLAGQVDTQYFGPGTRLTVL.

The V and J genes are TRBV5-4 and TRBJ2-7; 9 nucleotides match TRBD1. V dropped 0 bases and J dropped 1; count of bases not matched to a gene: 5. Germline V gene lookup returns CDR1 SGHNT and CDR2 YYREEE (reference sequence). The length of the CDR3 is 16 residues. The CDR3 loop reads CASSLGSGTGSYEQYF. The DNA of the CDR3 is TGTGCCAGCAGCTTGGGGTCCGGGACAGGGTCCTACGAGCAGTACTTC.

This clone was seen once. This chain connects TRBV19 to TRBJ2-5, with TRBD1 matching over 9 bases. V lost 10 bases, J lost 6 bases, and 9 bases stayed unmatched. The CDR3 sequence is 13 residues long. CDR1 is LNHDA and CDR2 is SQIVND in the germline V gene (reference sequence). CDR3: CATQQGARQTQYF. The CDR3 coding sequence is TGTGCCACCCAACAGGGGGCTCGGCAGACCCAGTACTTC.

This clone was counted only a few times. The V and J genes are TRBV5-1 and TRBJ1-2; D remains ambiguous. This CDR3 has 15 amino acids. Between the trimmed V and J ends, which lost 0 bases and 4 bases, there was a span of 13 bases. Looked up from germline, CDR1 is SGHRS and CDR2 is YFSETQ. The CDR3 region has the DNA TGCGCCAGCAGCTTGGGGACTTCGGACCTCTATGGCTACACCTTC. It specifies CASSLGTSDLYGYTF.

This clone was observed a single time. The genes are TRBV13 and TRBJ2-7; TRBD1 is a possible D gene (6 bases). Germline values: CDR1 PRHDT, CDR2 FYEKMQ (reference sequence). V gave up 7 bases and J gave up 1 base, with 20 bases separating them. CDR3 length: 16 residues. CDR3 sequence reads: CASTSGTQDTSYEQYF. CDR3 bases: TGTGCCAGCACCTCCGGGACACAAGATACATCCTACGAGCAGTACTTC.

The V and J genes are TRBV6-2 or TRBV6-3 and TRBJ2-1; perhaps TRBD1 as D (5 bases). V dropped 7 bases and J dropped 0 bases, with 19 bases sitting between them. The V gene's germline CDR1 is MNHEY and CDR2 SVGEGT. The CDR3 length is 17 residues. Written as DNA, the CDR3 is TGTGCCAGCACCCCAAGGCAGGGAAAAAGCTCCTACAATGAGCAGTTCTTC. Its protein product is CASTPRQGKSSYNEQFF.

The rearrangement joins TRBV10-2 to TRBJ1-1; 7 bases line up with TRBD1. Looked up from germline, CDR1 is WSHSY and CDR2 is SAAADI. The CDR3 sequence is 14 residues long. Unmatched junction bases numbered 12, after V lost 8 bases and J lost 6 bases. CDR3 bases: TGCGCCAGCGGGGAGACAGGGAGAGTTGCTGAAGCTTTCTTT. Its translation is CASGETGRVAEAFF.

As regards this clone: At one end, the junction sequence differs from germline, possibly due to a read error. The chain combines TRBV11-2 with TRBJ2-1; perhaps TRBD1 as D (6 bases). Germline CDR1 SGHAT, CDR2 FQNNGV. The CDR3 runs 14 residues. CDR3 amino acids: CATTSGVAGGEKFF. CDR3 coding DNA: TGTGCCACCACCTCAGGGGTTGCCGGCGGTGAGAAGTTCTTC.

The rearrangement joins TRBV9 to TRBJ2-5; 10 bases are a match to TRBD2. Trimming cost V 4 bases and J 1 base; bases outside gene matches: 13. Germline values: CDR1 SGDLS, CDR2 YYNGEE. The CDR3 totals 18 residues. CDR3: CASSKGVAGGPTQETQYF. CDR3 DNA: TGTGCCAGCAGCAAGGGGGTAGCGGGGGGTCCCACCCAAGAGACCCAGTACTTC.

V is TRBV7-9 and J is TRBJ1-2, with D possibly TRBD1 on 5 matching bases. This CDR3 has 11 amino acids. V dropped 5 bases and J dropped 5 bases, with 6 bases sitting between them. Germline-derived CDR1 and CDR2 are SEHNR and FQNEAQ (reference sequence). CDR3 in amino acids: CASSRGYGYTF. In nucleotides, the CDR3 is TGTGCCAGCAGCCGGGGGTATGGCTACACCTTC.

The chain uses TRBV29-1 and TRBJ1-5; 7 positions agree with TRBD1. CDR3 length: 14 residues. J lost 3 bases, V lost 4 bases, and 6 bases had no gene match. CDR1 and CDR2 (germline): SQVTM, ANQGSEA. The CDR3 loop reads CSVGGQGVNQPQHF. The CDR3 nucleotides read TGCAGCGTTGGGGGGCAGGGGGTCAATCAGCCCCAGCATTTT.

The CDR3 region has the DNA TGTGCCAGCAGCCAAGCTCAGAATCAGCCCCAGCATTTT. Residues: CASSQAQNQPQHF. V usage is TRBV3-1 (or the pseudogene TRBV3-2) and J usage is TRBJ1-5; unclear D gene. The CDR3 loop spans 13 amino acids. Looked up from germline, CDR1 is LGHDT and CDR2 is YNNKEL (reference sequence). The ends were cut back, 1 base at V and 4 bases at J, with 5 bases in the middle.

CDR3 coding DNA: TGTGCCAGCAGTGACTCGAATAGGGGCGGCTACACCTTC. This codes for CASSDSNRGGYTF. The gene calls are TRBV6-4 and TRBJ1-2, with D possibly being TRBD1 (5 bases). Per germline, CDR1 MRHNA and CDR2 SNTAGT. Trimming shortened V by 0 bases and J by 8 bases, and 10 bases separated the two germline ends. The CDR3 is made up of 13 amino acids.

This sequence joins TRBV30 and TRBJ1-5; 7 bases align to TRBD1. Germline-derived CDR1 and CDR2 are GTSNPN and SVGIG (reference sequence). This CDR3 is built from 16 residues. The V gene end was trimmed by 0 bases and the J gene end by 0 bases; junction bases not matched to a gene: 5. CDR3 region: CAWSVAGGPSNQPQHF. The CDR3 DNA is TGTGCCTGGAGTGTGGCAGGGGGACCTAGCAATCAGCCCCAGCATTTT.